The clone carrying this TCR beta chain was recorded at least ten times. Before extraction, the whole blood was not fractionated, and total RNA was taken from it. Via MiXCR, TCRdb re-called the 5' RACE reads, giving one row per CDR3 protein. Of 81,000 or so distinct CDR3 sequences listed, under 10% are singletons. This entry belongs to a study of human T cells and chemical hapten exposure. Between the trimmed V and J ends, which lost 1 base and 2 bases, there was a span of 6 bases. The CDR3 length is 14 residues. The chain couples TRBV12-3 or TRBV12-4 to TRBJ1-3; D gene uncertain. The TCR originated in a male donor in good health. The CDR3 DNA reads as TGTGCCAGCAGTTTAGACCGGACTGGAAACACCATATATTTT. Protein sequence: CASSLDRTGNTIYF.